This entry features one T cell receptor beta chain sequence. This CDR3 is built from 13 residues. Germline CDR1 is SNHLY and CDR2 is FYNNEI. V gave up 7 bases and J gave up 2 bases; unmatched junction bases: 3. Repertoires were generated with immunoSEQ multiplex PCR, while TCRdb's copy carries only in-frame clones and drops some. The sample has under 60,000 clones, approximately 92% seen once. These data originate in a study of T cell changes during pregnancy in multiple sclerosis. The J gene is TRBJ2-3, the V gene TRBV2, with 7 bases matching TRBD1. The receptor was isolated from a female donor with multiple sclerosis, enrolled in a pregnancy study. Sample: CD4+ T cells from peripheral blood mononuclear cells, taken after pregnancy. CDR3 nucleotide sequence: TGTGCCAGCAAGAAGGGGGCCACAGATACGCAGTATTTT. Its protein product is CASKKGATDTQYF.